The TCR beta chain described here comes from a study of graft-versus-host responses after intestinal transplantation. Concerning this clone itself: The antigen remains unidentified.

Assay used: immunoSEQ multiplex PCR; TCRdb lists only in-frame clones, some missing. The sample carries about 100,000 clones, over 75% recorded once. Germline CDR1 MNHEY, CDR2 SMNVEV (reference sequence). The CDR3 length is 14 residues. V lost 9 bases to trimming and J lost 6 bases; unmatched junction nucleotides: 10. This specimen consisted of unstimulated CD4+ T cells sorted from spleen or lymph node cells, obtained before intestinal transplant. The chain joins TRBV27 to TRBJ1-1, with 10 bases that match TRBD1. The sequence was obtained from a human donor who received an intestinal transplant. CDR3 DNA: TGTGCCAGGGAGGGGGGACAGGGGATCGCTGAAGCTTTCTTT. This translates into CAREGGQGIAEAFF.